Listed below are T cell receptor beta chains from one sample, sequenced in a study of blood T cell repertoires in COVID-19. Produced via immunoSEQ multiplex PCR; TCRdb's table is partial and in-frame only. The top ten hold roughly 19% of the sample, which has some 38,000 clones, 75% to 90% seen once. The specimen sequenced was peripheral blood. Receptor source: a man between 65 and 80 years old with acute or convalescent COVID-19. The CDR3 runs from the conserved cysteine through the conserved F or W. The D gene is left open where the match is weak. The size of a clone is reported for some rows only, either as once, few or many, or as a class for expanded clones.

d_gene: NA; v_gene: TRBV4-3; j_gene: TRBJ2-7; abundance: NA; CDR3nt: TGCGCCAGCAGCCAAGACCAAACGAGCTACGAGCAGTACTTC; CDR3aa: CASSQDQTSYEQYF
d_gene: NA; v_gene: TRBV19; j_gene: TRBJ1-2; abundance: few; CDR3nt: TGTGCCAGTATGTTGGCCGGGGGTGACTATGGCTACACCTTC; CDR3aa: CASMLAGGDYGYTF
d_gene: NA; v_gene: TRBV6-5; j_gene: TRBJ1-1; abundance: NA; CDR3nt: TGTGCCAGCAGTTCCAGGGGTGTGAACACTGAAGCTTTCTTT; CDR3aa: CASSSRGVNTEAFF
d_gene: NA; v_gene: TRBV18; j_gene: TRBJ1-3; abundance: NA; CDR3nt: TGTGCCAGCTCACAATCTACTACCTCTGGAAACACCATATATTTT; CDR3aa: CASSQSTTSGNTIYF
d_gene: TRBD1; v_gene: TRBV7-8; j_gene: TRBJ1-1; abundance: NA; CDR3nt: TGTGCCAGCAGCGAGCTAGACAGGGGATCTTATGAAGCTTTCTTT; CDR3aa: CASSELDRGSYEAFF
d_gene: NA; v_gene: TRBV12-3/TRBV12-4; j_gene: TRBJ2-5; abundance: once; CDR3nt: TGTGCCAGCTGTCGGCAGGCTGGGGAGACCCAGTACTTC; CDR3aa: CASCRQAGETQYF
d_gene: NA; v_gene: TRBV19; j_gene: TRBJ2-7; abundance: NA; CDR3nt: TGTGCCACTAGGTCTACCGGGGCCTACGAGCAGTACTTC; CDR3aa: CATRSTGAYEQYF
d_gene: NA; v_gene: TRBV29-1; j_gene: TRBJ2-5; abundance: NA; CDR3nt: TGCAGCGTCGAAGAGACCCAGTACTTC; CDR3aa: CSVEETQYF
d_gene: NA; v_gene: TRBV20-1; j_gene: TRBJ2-1; abundance: NA; CDR3nt: TGCAGTGCTAGTCGGGACTCCAATGAGCAGTTCTTC; CDR3aa: CSASRDSNEQFF
d_gene: NA; v_gene: TRBV11-2; j_gene: TRBJ1-2; abundance: NA; CDR3nt: TGTGCCAGCAGCTTAGACCGGGATGCTAACTATGGCTACACCTTC; CDR3aa: CASSLDRDANYGYTF
d_gene: TRBD2; v_gene: TRBV7-2; j_gene: TRBJ2-1; abundance: NA; CDR3nt: TGTGCCAGCAGCCGTCAGACTAGCGGGAGTGGGGATGAGCAGTTCTTC; CDR3aa: CASSRQTSGSGDEQFF
d_gene: TRBD1; v_gene: TRBV19; j_gene: TRBJ2-3; abundance: once; CDR3nt: TGTGCCAGTAGTAGCCGGACAGGGTGGGATACGCAGTATTTT; CDR3aa: CASSSRTGWDTQYF